This TCR beta chain was sequenced during a study of regulatory T cells in long-lasting Graves disease. Overall study context: Antithyroid drugs had been taken by newly diagnosed Graves' patients for under 3 months.

Notes on this clonotype: Antigen: not known.

Regarding the study as a whole: Persistent disease favored TRBV28, TRBJ1-2 and TRBJ2-5.

Indicated time point: newly diagnosed GD, antithyroid drugs for less than 3 months. Researchers made the TCR library from RNA that was extracted from PBMCs. The germline gives CDR1 LNHDA, CDR2 SQIVND (reference sequence). V was shortened by 5 bases and J by 6 bases, with 10 bases between the two germline ends. The CDR3 length is 13 residues. iRepertoire HTBI primers and Arm-PCR of CDR3 regions built TCR beta libraries. In the source study's methods: Identified across the samples were approximately 60 TRBV segments and over 11 TRBJ segments. From the multiplex PCR reads, TCRdb called clonotypes with MiXCR, one entry per CDR3 protein. In this record, the V and J calls reflect TCRdb's handling and not the investigators' own analysis. The repertoire holds more than 450,000 distinct CDR3 sequences, with approximately 12% as singletons. The sample was also reused in another study, on T cells in Graves' hyperthyroidism and ophthalmopathy. That paper notes: When the TCR CDR3 underwent first-round RT-PCR, the HTBI primer set was used.

J is TRBJ2-2 and V is TRBV19, with D uncertain. The sample was peripheral blood mononuclear cells (PBMCs), taken at new diagnosis, from a patient treated with antithyroid drugs. The TCR comes from a woman aged 25 to 39 with Graves disease. This CDR3 is CASSVSLSGELFF. CDR3 coding DNA: TGTGCCAGTAGTGTCAGTTTGTCCGGGGAGCTGTTTTTT.